This passage covers 20 T cell receptor beta chains from one sample sequenced in a study of blood T cells in healthy people across ages. Then a second PCR, running roughly 7 to 11 cycles, was carried out with a sample-barcoded 5' primer and a J-beta primer mix. TCRdb called the 5' RACE reads again in MiXCR, with one record for every CDR3 protein. The data hold 850,000 to 1,300,000 distinct CDR3 sequences, with 45% observed a single time. Specimen: blood. These receptors were collected from a woman aged 55 to 70 in good health.

The gene calls are TRBV20-1 and TRBJ2-7, with 8 nucleotides matching TRBD2. Germline loops: CDR1 DFQATT, CDR2 SNEGSKA (reference sequence). With 1 base clipped from V and 1 base from J, the junction kept 27 bases outside the gene matches. The CDR3 covers 22 residues. CDR3 DNA sequence: TGCAGTGCTAGAGCATCCCCAGGGACCAGCGGGAGTTCAACCCTCGCGTCCTACGAGCAGTACTTC. It specifies CSARASPGTSGSSTLASYEQYF.

This chain links TRBV15 with TRBJ2-3, with 14 bases lining up with TRBD2. Germline V gives CDR1 LNHNV, CDR2 YYDKDF (reference sequence). The CDR3 totals 17 residues. V was pared by 4 bases and J by 6 bases, with 9 bases of the junction left unmatched. The CDR3 DNA follows: TGTGCCACCAGCACCTCCCCCTGGACTAGCGGGAGGGATACGCAGTATTTT. It codes for CATSTSPWTSGRDTQYF.

This clonotype appeared a few times. The V call is TRBV27, the J call TRBJ2-7; 8 bases align to TRBD1. The CDR3 consists of 15 residues. J gave up 2 bases and V 2 bases, and 5 bases lay outside the gene matches. Germline CDR1 and CDR2: MNHEY and SMNVEV (reference sequence). The CDR3 reads CASSLAQGGTYEQYF. DNA of the CDR3: TGTGCCAGCAGTTTAGCACAGGGGGGAACCTACGAGCAGTACTTC.

CDR3 loop: CASTYSSNQPQHF. Written as DNA, the CDR3 is TGTGCCAGCACCTATAGTAGCAATCAGCCCCAGCATTTT. The genes are TRBV12-3 or TRBV12-4 and TRBJ1-5, with no clear D. V was trimmed by 7 bases and J by 0 bases, leaving 7 bases between them. The CDR3 covers 13 residues.

The chain is built from TRBV6-2 or TRBV6-3 and TRBJ1-2; D ambiguous. Looked up from germline, CDR1 is MNHEY and CDR2 is SVGEGT. This CDR3 comprises 14 residues. V was cut by 5 bases and J by 2 bases, with 12 bases left in between. The CDR3 reads CASSRPGENYGYTF. CDR3 sequence (DNA): TGTGCCAGCAGTCGTCCGGGAGAGAACTATGGCTACACCTTC.

This clonotype appeared a few times. V and J are TRBV21-1 and TRBJ2-7; no check of the table's D call, TRBD1, against the DNA was made. TRBV21-1 is classified as a pseudogene. This CDR3 region has 17 residues. CDR3 sequence reads: CASSREGRVDLYYEQYF. In nucleotides, the CDR3 is TGTGCCAGCAGCCGTGAGGGGCGGGTCGATCTATATTACGAGCAGTACTTC.

This clonotype was seen ten or more times. The chain couples TRBV6-5 to TRBJ2-7; TRBD1 matches at 7 bases. Germline V lookup: CDR1 MNHEY, CDR2 SVGAGI. J was trimmed by 1 base and V by 2 bases; bases with no gene match: 5. The CDR3 length is 15 residues. The CDR3 bases are TGTGCCAGCAGTTACCGAGAGGACAGGTCCTACGAGCAGTACTTC. It specifies CASSYREDRSYEQYF.

The chain has TRBV9 and TRBJ2-4, with a tentative D call TRBD1 (5 bases). Germline V gives CDR1 SGDLS, CDR2 YYNGEE. V was trimmed by 3 bases and J by 1 base, leaving 14 bases between them. This CDR3 contains 16 residues. CDR3 sequence: CASSALADSAKNIQYF. The CDR3 DNA reads TGTGCCAGCAGCGCCCTGGCCGACAGTGCCAAAAACATTCAGTACTTC. The complete variable domain, with remaining parts taken from reference TRBV9 and TRBJ2-4, reads DSGVTQTPKHLITATGQRVTLRCSPRSGDLSVYWYQQSLDQGLQFLIQYYNGEERAKGNILERFSAQQFPDLHSELNLSSLELGDSALYFCASSALADSAKNIQYFGAGTRLSVL.

This clonotype appeared a few times. The genes are TRBV4-1 and TRBJ2-3; a possible D gene is TRBD2 (6 bases). V shed 0 bases and J shed 4 bases, with 20 bases lying between them. The length of the CDR3 is 18 residues. Germline CDR1 reads MGHRA; CDR2 reads YSYEKL. CDR3 protein: CASSQDHGGELFPDTQYF. Here the CDR3 DNA reads TGCGCCAGCAGCCAAGATCACGGCGGGGAGTTATTTCCAGATACGCAGTATTTT.

This clonotype was found once. V and J are TRBV20-1 and TRBJ2-3, with 8 nucleotides matching TRBD2. Germline lookup yields CDR1 DFQATT and CDR2 SNEGSKA (reference sequence). The CDR3 covers 14 residues. J gave up 7 bases and V 6 bases, and 12 bases lay outside the gene matches. CDR3 sequence (DNA): TGCAGTGCCCCGGTGCTGGCGGGAGGTAATACGCAGTATTTT. This codes for CSAPVLAGGNTQYF.

Only a few counts were recorded for this clonotype. The CDR3 coding sequence is TGTGCCAGCAGCTTTCTAGCGGGAGAGGGGGAGCAGTACTTC. The encoded protein is CASSFLAGEGEQYF. The chain couples TRBV11-1 to TRBJ2-7; 10 bases map to TRBD2. Germline V gene data show CDR1 as SGHAT and CDR2 as FQDESV (reference sequence). The CDR3 extends over 14 amino acids. With 3 bases clipped from V and 7 bases from J, the junction kept 6 bases outside the gene matches.

This sequence joins TRBV20-1 and TRBJ2-5; the match to TRBD2 covers 8 bases. Germline V lookup: CDR1 DFQATT, CDR2 SNEGSKA (reference sequence). The CDR3 runs 14 residues. V lost 6 bases and J lost 5; bases outside the gene matches: 11. The CDR3, as DNA: TGCAGTGCCCCCGACCCTACGGGAGGGGAGACCCAGTACTTC. Amino acid sequence: CSAPDPTGGETQYF.

The chain links TRBV14 to TRBJ2-4, with D perhaps TRBD2 (5 bases). The J call may be faulty, since TRBJ2-7 better matches the DNA end. The CDR3 totals 13 residues. Germline V gene lookup returns CDR1 SGHDN and CDR2 FVKESK. CDR3 nucleotides: TGTGCCAGCAGCCAAGTAGCGTATCACGAGCAGTACTTC. Its translation: CASSQVAYHEQYF.

The gene calls are TRBV5-1 and TRBJ2-3, with D perhaps matching TRBD1 (8 bases). The V and J ends lost 2 bases and 1 base respectively, with 14 bases between them. This CDR3 comprises 16 residues. CDR1 and CDR2 (germline): SGHRS, YFSETQ. CDR3: CASSFGQGGGTDTQYF. DNA for the CDR3: TGCGCCAGCAGCTTCGGACAGGGAGGGGGCACAGATACGCAGTATTTT.

A word on this clonotype: One base away lies a much larger clone, so this may be a sequencing read error. The V call is TRBV29-1, the J call TRBJ1-4; D gene unclear. V was trimmed by 8 bases and J by 3 bases, leaving 13 bases between them. The germline CDR1 and CDR2 sequences are SQVTM and ANQGSEA. The CDR3 totals 13 residues. The DNA for the CDR3 is TGCAGCATACCTCAAGCAGCTAATGAAAAACTGTTTTTT. It yields the protein CSIPQAANEKLFF.

The gene calls are TRBV27 and TRBJ1-6; the match to TRBD1 covers 7 bases. Trimming removed 3 bases from V and 0 bases from J; junction bases left unmatched: 5. Looked up from germline, CDR1 is MNHEY and CDR2 is SMNVEV (reference sequence). The CDR3 has 17 residues. CDR3 sequence (DNA): TGTGCCAGCAGTTTGTTCGCAGGGGGCTCCTATAATTCACCCCTCCACTTT. It yields the protein CASSLFAGGSYNSPLHF.

V and J are TRBV11-3 and TRBJ1-3; D gene ambiguous. The CDR3 loop spans 14 amino acids. V was trimmed by 0 bases and J by 2 bases, leaving 5 bases between them. CDR1 is SGHNT, CDR2 YENEEA, per germline. The CDR3 reads CASSLEGTGNTIYF. The CDR3 DNA reads as TGTGCCAGCAGCTTAGAGGGGACTGGAAACACCATATATTTT.

Only a few counts were recorded for this clonotype. This chain joins TRBV6-1 and TRBJ2-1; TRBD1 is a possible D gene (6 bases). CDR1 MNHNS and CDR2 SASEGT come from the germline V gene. The V end lost 6 bases, the J end lost 8 bases, and 11 bases lay between the germline ends. This CDR3 comprises 12 residues. CDR3 coding DNA: TGTGCCAGCAGCCGTCAGGGGTATGAGCAGTTCTTC. This gives the protein CASSRQGYEQFF.

The chain links TRBV5-6 to TRBJ2-1, with 7 bases lining up with TRBD1. The germline gives CDR1 SGHDT, CDR2 YYEEEE. The CDR3 has 12 residues. Unmatched junction bases numbered 4, after V lost 4 bases and J lost 9 bases. As DNA, the CDR3 is TGTGCCAGCAGCCGAGGGACAGCTGAGCAGTTCTTC. Protein sequence: CASSRGTAEQFF.

This chain joins TRBV4-1 and TRBJ1-1; D may be TRBD1 (6 bases). CDR1 is MGHRA, CDR2 YSYEKL, per germline. This CDR3 has 14 amino acids. Trimming stripped 8 bases from V and 4 bases from J, with 17 bases between. The CDR3 reads CASGEGEGSTEAFF. As DNA, the CDR3 is TGCGCCAGCGGTGAGGGGGAGGGTAGCACTGAAGCTTTCTTT.